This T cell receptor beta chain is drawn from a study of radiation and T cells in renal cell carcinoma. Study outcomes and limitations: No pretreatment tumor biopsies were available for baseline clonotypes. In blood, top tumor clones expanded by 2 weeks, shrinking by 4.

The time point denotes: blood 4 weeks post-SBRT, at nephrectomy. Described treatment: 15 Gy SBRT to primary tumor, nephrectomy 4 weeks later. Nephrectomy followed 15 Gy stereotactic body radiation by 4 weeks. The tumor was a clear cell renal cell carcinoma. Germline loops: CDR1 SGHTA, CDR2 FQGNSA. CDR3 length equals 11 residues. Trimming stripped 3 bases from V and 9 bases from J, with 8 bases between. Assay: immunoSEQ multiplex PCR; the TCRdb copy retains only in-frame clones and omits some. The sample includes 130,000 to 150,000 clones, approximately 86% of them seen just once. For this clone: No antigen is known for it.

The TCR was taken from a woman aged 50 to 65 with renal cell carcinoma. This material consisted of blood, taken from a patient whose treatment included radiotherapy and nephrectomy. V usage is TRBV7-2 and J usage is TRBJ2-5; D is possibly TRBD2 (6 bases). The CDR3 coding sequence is TGTGCCAGCAGCTTGGGGGGAGCCCAGTACTTC. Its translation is CASSLGGAQYF.